The entry that follows covers one T cell receptor (beta chain) sequence. Its target is unknown. The data derive from a study of blood T cells in healthy people across ages. Looking at the study overall: About one barcoded beta molecule per two T cells came from capture by template switching. Study-wide results and limits: One million T cells yielded diversity estimates that were considered underestimates. Unsorted PBMC material precluded a definitive naive versus antigen-experienced comparison.

The authors ran a second PCR of about 6 to 11 cycles using a sample-barcoded 5' primer and a J-beta primer mix. Via MiXCR, TCRdb re-called the 5' RACE reads, giving one row per CDR3 protein. The repertoire holds approximately 800,000 distinct CDR3 sequences, with about half as singletons. The people who gave samples were healthy Caucasians from Russia, aged 6 to 90. Trimming took off 0 bases at V and 5 bases at J, with 7 bases between the two ends. The CDR3 loop spans 13 amino acids. CDR1 and CDR2 (germline): LNHNV, YYDKDF (reference sequence). The chain joins TRBV15 to TRBJ1-1; D not certain. This sequence originates from an older man in good health. What was sequenced was blood. CDR3: CATSRDAGTEAFF. CDR3 in DNA: TGTGCCACCAGCAGAGACGCTGGGACTGAAGCTTTCTTT.